Described below is a single T cell receptor (beta chain) sequence and its context. These data belong to a study of CD8+CD57+ T cells in acquired aplastic anemia. The study profiled TCR beta VDJ and CDR3 using genomic DNA as template. TCRdb recomputed calls from the reads with MiXCR, one row per CDR3 protein. The sample includes about 160,000 distinct CDR3 sequences, about 70% seen only once; the top ten take 35% to 50%. Sequencing involved patients with CD8+CD57+ cell expansion previously shown by flow cytometry. Sequenced material: sorted CD4+, CD8+, or CD8+CD57+ T cells (not recorded which) from PBMCs. The sequence was collected from a human donor with aplastic anemia.

The CDR3 loop reads CASSQVAGHPSEQYF. DNA for the CDR3: TGTGCCAGCAGCCAAGTGGCAGGGCACCCCTCCGAGCAGTACTTC. The chain uses TRBV3-1 and TRBJ2-7, with TRBD1 as a possible D gene (5 bases). Trimming stripped 1 base from V and 6 bases from J, with 16 bases between. This CDR3 comprises 15 residues. Germline V gene sequence: CDR1 LGHDT, CDR2 YNNKEL (reference sequence).